This TCR beta chain was sequenced in a study of T cell changes during pregnancy in multiple sclerosis. The CDR3 loop spans 14 amino acids. Per germline, CDR1 MDHEN and CDR2 SYDVKM. Between the trimmed V and J ends, which lost 5 bases and 3 bases, there was a span of 13 bases. TCRdb's copy holds only in-frame clones and misses some; the assay was immunoSEQ multiplex PCR. This table has 55,000 to 70,000 clones, around 85% appearing once. The sequenced sample was CD4+ T cells from peripheral blood mononuclear cells, obtained in the third trimester of pregnancy. This receptor was taken from a female donor with multiple sclerosis, enrolled in a pregnancy study. The rearrangement links TRBV28 to TRBJ1-2; D possibly corresponds to TRBD1 (6 bases). This chain's CDR3 is CASSTPGAHYGYTF. CDR3 in DNA: TGTGCCAGCAGTACCCCAGGGGCACACTATGGCTACACCTTC.